The entry that follows covers one TCR beta chain sequence. The antigen is not known. This record comes from a study of blood T cells in healthy people across ages. Study-level results: Per million T cells, TCR beta diversity dropped about linearly as age rose.

There are 15 residues in the CDR3. The germline CDR1 and CDR2 sequences are MRHNA and SNTAGT. The use of a sample-barcoded 5' primer and a J-beta primer mix characterized a second PCR of about 7 to 12 cycles. One entry per CDR3 protein, called by TCRdb with MiXCR from the 5' RACE reads. The profile shows nearly 800,000 distinct CDR3 sequences, 25% of them singletons. These data also featured in a second study, about T cells of mothers and their children.

The sample was blood. This clonotype was sampled from a boy aged 5-17 years in good health. V and J are TRBV6-4 and TRBJ2-5, with 10 bases lining up with TRBD2. Judging by the DNA end, TRBJ2-1 fits better; the J call may be wrong. The CDR3 region has the DNA TGTGCCAGCAGTGAACTAGCGGGGTTAAACAATGAGCAGTTCTTC. Translated, it gives CASSELAGLNNEQFF.